This T cell receptor (beta chain) was observed in a study of blood T cell repertoires in COVID-19. Across the study: Italy, Spain and the United States were the sources of the convalescent and acute COVID-19 samples.

Seattle cases were enrolled at active infection and followed longitudinally. Germline CDR1 reads LNHDA; CDR2 reads SQIVND (reference sequence). Trimming took off 6 bases at V and 5 bases at J, with 16 bases between the two ends. This CDR3 spans 14 amino acids. Authors' analysis steps: Estimation of nucleated cell counts relied on the amplification of reference gene primers. The repertoire was sequenced with immunoSEQ multiplex PCR; TCRdb's copy has only in-frame clones and lacks some. From that table come the V and J calls and clone size; the DNA was used to work out D and trimming. This sample has about 350,000 clones, with roughly 87% found just once.

V and J are TRBV19 and TRBJ1-1; a weak D match, TRBD1 (5 bases). The clonotype was recovered from a man aged 30 to 45 with COVID-19, enrolled during active disease. Sample: peripheral blood. The CDR3 sequence is CASRVGGVGTEAFF. As DNA, the CDR3 is TGTGCCAGTAGAGTGGGGGGTGTGGGGACTGAAGCTTTCTTT.